The rows below give T cell receptor beta chains drawn from one sample of a study of OX40 agonist ivuxolimab in advanced cancers. Some clones are missing from TCRdb's copy, which holds only in-frame ones; the method was immunoSEQ multiplex PCR. The data contain around 80,000 clones, more than 80% of them singletons. Material: CD4+ or CD8+ T cells sorted from blood, obtained in a trial of the OX40 agonist ivuxolimab. Source of these receptors: an adult with an advanced solid tumor such as melanoma, head and neck, liver or kidney cancer. Each CDR3 is given with its conserved first and last residue. Fields, in order: J gene, V gene, clone size, CDR3 length, D gene, CDR3 DNA, CDR3 protein. D genes are given only for firm matches. Clone size is shown for a subset of rows, as once, few, many or a class of expanded clone.

j_call: TRBJ2-2
v_call: TRBV5-4
clone_size: NA
cdr3_length: 18
d_call: TRBD2
cdr3_nt: TGTGCCAGCAGCTCCTCCCCAAAGCGGGGGGGCCGAAAAGGGGAGCTGTTTTTT
cdr3_aa: CASSSSPKRGGRKGELFF

j_call: TRBJ2-7
v_call: TRBV6-1
clone_size: NA
cdr3_length: 13
d_call: NA
cdr3_nt: TGTGCCAGCCTGCGAGACAGCCTCTACGAGCAGTACTTC
cdr3_aa: CASLRDSLYEQYF

j_call: TRBJ1-2
v_call: TRBV5-1
clone_size: NA
cdr3_length: 14
d_call: NA
cdr3_nt: TGCGCCAGCAGAGGGGAGACTATTTCCTATGGCTACACCTTC
cdr3_aa: CASRGETISYGYTF

j_call: TRBJ2-7
v_call: TRBV11-1
clone_size: NA
cdr3_length: 13
d_call: TRBD1
cdr3_nt: TGTGCCAGCAGAAGGGACAGCTCCTACGAGCAGTACTTC
cdr3_aa: CASRRDSSYEQYF

j_call: TRBJ1-2
v_call: TRBV6-5
clone_size: NA
cdr3_length: 14
d_call: NA
cdr3_nt: TGTGCCAGCAGTCAGGGGCGGGGGGCGGATGGCTACACCTTC
cdr3_aa: CASSQGRGADGYTF

j_call: TRBJ1-5
v_call: TRBV19
clone_size: NA
cdr3_length: 15
d_call: NA
cdr3_nt: TGTGCCAGTAGTGTTGGCGGGGTACCCAATCAGCCCCAGCATTTT
cdr3_aa: CASSVGGVPNQPQHF

j_call: TRBJ1-1
v_call: TRBV9
clone_size: NA
cdr3_length: 13
d_call: NA
cdr3_nt: TGTGCCAGCAGCGTATTTTCAGACACTGAAGCTTTCTTT
cdr3_aa: CASSVFSDTEAFF

j_call: TRBJ2-3
v_call: TRBV9
clone_size: NA
cdr3_length: 15
d_call: TRBD1
cdr3_nt: TGTGCCAGCCGACCACAGGGGCTGAACACAGATACGCAGTATTTT
cdr3_aa: CASRPQGLNTDTQYF

j_call: TRBJ2-5
v_call: TRBV11-2
clone_size: NA
cdr3_length: 14
d_call: NA
cdr3_nt: TGTGCCAGCAGCTTAGAGTTCAGAGAAGAGACCCAGTACTTC
cdr3_aa: CASSLEFREETQYF

j_call: TRBJ2-7
v_call: TRBV5-4
clone_size: NA
cdr3_length: 15
d_call: NA
cdr3_nt: TGTGCCAGCAGCTTGACTGGGGGGCGTTCGATCGAGCAGTACTTC
cdr3_aa: CASSLTGGRSIEQYF

j_call: TRBJ2-3
v_call: TRBV6-6
clone_size: NA
cdr3_length: 14
d_call: NA
cdr3_nt: TGTGCCAGCGGGCGACAGCTGAGCACAGATACGCAGTATTTT
cdr3_aa: CASGRQLSTDTQYF

j_call: TRBJ1-1
v_call: TRBV5-6
clone_size: NA
cdr3_length: 15
d_call: NA
cdr3_nt: TGTGCCAGCAGCCTAAGACGGACCATGAACACTGAAGCTTTCTTT
cdr3_aa: CASSLRRTMNTEAFF

j_call: TRBJ2-2
v_call: TRBV5-1
clone_size: NA
cdr3_length: 15
d_call: NA
cdr3_nt: TGCGCCAGCAGCTTAGGGACGGTCAACACCGGGGAGCTGTTTTTT
cdr3_aa: CASSLGTVNTGELFF

j_call: TRBJ1-2
v_call: TRBV7-3
clone_size: NA
cdr3_length: 15
d_call: NA
cdr3_nt: TGTGCCAGCAGCCCATCGACAGGTCCCTTGGGTGGCTACACCTTC
cdr3_aa: CASSPSTGPLGGYTF

j_call: TRBJ1-2
v_call: TRBV6-9
clone_size: once
cdr3_length: 14
d_call: TRBD1
cdr3_nt: TGTGCCAGCAGTTACGGAGGGACAGACTATGGCTACACCTTC
cdr3_aa: CASSYGGTDYGYTF

j_call: TRBJ2-3
v_call: TRBV29-1
clone_size: NA
cdr3_length: 11
d_call: NA
cdr3_nt: TGCAGCGTCATTAGATACGATACGCAGTATTTT
cdr3_aa: CSVIRYDTQYF

j_call: TRBJ1-5
v_call: TRBV5-6
clone_size: once
cdr3_length: 14
d_call: NA
cdr3_nt: TGTGCCAGCAGCCCTGGGACTGCTAATCAGCCCCAGCATTTT
cdr3_aa: CASSPGTANQPQHF

j_call: TRBJ1-5
v_call: TRBV10-3
clone_size: NA
cdr3_length: 13
d_call: NA
cdr3_nt: TGTGCCACCGCAACCGGGGGCGTTCAGCCCCAGCATTTT
cdr3_aa: CATATGGVQPQHF

j_call: TRBJ2-5
v_call: TRBV28
clone_size: NA
cdr3_length: 14
d_call: NA
cdr3_nt: TGTGCCAGCAGTTCCGGGACGCCAAAAGAGACCCAGTACTTC
cdr3_aa: CASSSGTPKETQYF

j_call: TRBJ1-6
v_call: TRBV4-1
clone_size: few
cdr3_length: 15
d_call: NA
cdr3_nt: TGCGCCAGCAGCCAAAATGGGGCCGATAATTCACCCCTCCACTTT
cdr3_aa: CASSQNGADNSPLHF

j_call: TRBJ2-1
v_call: TRBV4-1
clone_size: NA
cdr3_length: 14
d_call: TRBD1
cdr3_nt: TGCGCCAGCAGCATAGGACAGGCTTACAATGAGCAGTTCTTC
cdr3_aa: CASSIGQAYNEQFF

j_call: TRBJ2-4
v_call: TRBV7-8
clone_size: NA
cdr3_length: 14
d_call: NA
cdr3_nt: TGTGCCAGCAGCTTCAGGGGATCCAAAAACATTCAGTACTTC
cdr3_aa: CASSFRGSKNIQYF